This T cell receptor beta chain was retrieved from a study of cytomegalovirus exposure and HLA in healthy donors (dated by TCRdb to the late 2010s). Regarding the complete study: An earlier analysis of some 550 of the donors reported 250 to 350 Gb of sequence data and roughly 110 million unique TCR beta sequences from about 179 million T cells. The study used immunosequencing to profile the T cell repertoires of 666 subjects and linked those repertoires to cytomegalovirus serostatus. Both class I and class II loci were covered by HLA typing, at four-digit resolution. All discovery cohort repertoires had been generated using a single sequencing platform. Typing coverage varied by locus: roughly 629-640 donors for A, B, C, DRB1 and DQB1; about 520 for DQA1; over 600 for DPA1; 400 to 480 for DPB1. In an earlier analysis of roughly 600 of the donors, high-throughput TCR beta sequencing was used to judge whether each TCR beta V gene segment behaved as functional or pseudogenic. The study was designed to test whether signatures of past pathogen exposure could be identified by cataloging public T cell receptors. On average, over 200,000 unique TCR beta nucleotide sequences were sequenced per donor among 398 genotyped donors of the cohort, with approximately 18% of those sequences being non-productive. A separate validation cohort of roughly 130 different subjects was used in addition to the approximately 700-subject first cohort. The later analysis used no new phenotypic data to find candidate immune exposures, relying instead on TCR beta sequences and their occurrence across donors. About five DR-DQ haplotypes were treated as single units for association and clustering because of strong linkage in the cohort. High-throughput TCR immunosequencing, statistical association of individual TCRs with disease status, and machine learning were combined to predict cytomegalovirus infection status. About 280 gigabases of sequencing data and 70 million to 100 million unique TCR sequences made up an early release that covered approximately 700 HLA-typed donors. To study patterns of TCR occurrence, a later analysis re-analyzed previously published TCR beta repertoires from 650 to 750 donors and added high-resolution HLA genotyping. Of the 350 to 450 genotyped donors, about 80% fell in the genetic ancestry cluster associated with self-reported Caucasian donors. Alongside the repertoire data, information on donor age, sex, ethnicity and CMV serostatus was compiled. A later genetic analysis used genome-wide SNP genotypes for about 60% of the roughly 670 donors, treating that subset as a discovery cohort.

The receptor library was made with the immunoSEQ multiplex PCR assay. For the multiplex PCR, a mixture combining 60 forward primers for TCR Vbeta segments and 13 reverse primers for TCR Jbeta segments was used. The CDR3 region of rearranged TCR beta genes was amplified from genomic DNA by a multiplex PCR assay. Amplified TCR beta libraries were sequenced as 87-base-pair reads on the Illumina HiSeq System. Per the authors' processing: In a later analysis, some 80 million unique TCR beta chains were counted across the approximately 670 repertoires, and roughly 10 million of these chains were shared by at least two donors. Raw reads were error-corrected and collapsed into unique sequences with a nearest-neighbor algorithm that merged closely related sequences to remove PCR and sequencing errors. Alignment of CDR3 sequences to IMGT reference sequences was used to assign V, D and J gene segments. For a sequence to be retained, a match of at least six nucleotides to both a V gene segment and a J gene segment was required. Rearrangements were classified as productive when the CDR3 lacked stop codons and remained in frame with V and J, and all other rearrangements were classified as non-productive. CDR3 was defined by IMGT convention, running from the second conserved V-encoded cysteine to the conserved J-encoded phenylalanine. In an earlier analysis of some 550 of the donors, sequences lacking an unambiguous match to a single V gene segment were excluded. In an earlier analysis of around 600 of the donors, V segments were called functional above 56.7% productive rearrangements and were called segregating when the between-donor standard deviation exceeded 5%. A statistical classification framework was developed to diagnose cytomegalovirus status using the catalog of TCR beta chain sequences. In a later analysis, V and J genes were assigned by comparing TCR nucleotide sequences against IMGT/GENE-DB human TR gene sequences. In a later analysis, CDR3 sequences and most-parsimonious VDJ recombination scenarios were assigned using the TCRdist pipeline. In a later analysis, each TCR beta chain was defined by its CDR3 amino acid sequence together with its V-gene family, and reads lacking a unique V-gene family were excluded. A later analysis removed roughly 590 highly shared, low-generation-probability nucleotide sequences to deal with suspected cross-contamination and a sequencing artifact. A later analysis calculated a clonal expansion index for each public chain from normalized within-repertoire ranks of inferred template counts. Generation probabilities in a later analysis came from a VDJ recombination model fitted to out-of-frame rearrangements, and those results were checked against IGoR. A later analysis scored TCR-TCR, TCR-HLA and TCR-CMV co-occurrence with hypergeometric tests, applying a repertoire-size bias correction to TCR pairs. False discovery rates were estimated in a later analysis by permuting HLA or CMV assignments 20 times. In a later analysis, co-occurring TCRs were grouped with DBSCAN, and TCRdist sequence similarity was added when clustering was performed within HLA-allele-positive subsets. Repertoires with fewer than 30,000 or more than 120,000 public chains were left out of co-occurrence clustering, as were about five repertoires with anomalous nucleotide sharing. The source is immuneACCESS, and TCRdb retained only in-frame sequences with V and J called. Part of the clones is not carried over; for the studies checked, unresolved V genes explain less than half of this, and the remainder is unexplained. That table supplies the V and J calls and clone size; D and trimming were determined from the DNA. The sample contains tens of thousands of clones, around two thirds of them found a single time. Roughly 5.2% of the sample lies in the top ten.

From a lookup of the germline V gene, CDR1 and CDR2 are SGHTA and FQGNSA. The CDR3 numbers 13 residues from cysteine through phenylalanine. Only the CDR3 part of the read is kept: 39 bases, read in frame from the first base. V gives up 3 bases and J gives up 5 bases, and the segment between their germline ends measures 11 bases. Points the paper makes about the study in general: The earlier analysis of 587 of the donors excluded approximately 15 rarely observed V segments, including chromosome 9 orphons, because counts were too low. Roughly uniform sequencing depth across donors was assumed in presence/absence analyses, although this assumption may not hold. In a later analysis, the rate of TCR association differed among HLA loci, with DRB1 alleles having the most associated TCRs and HLA-C alleles having the fewest. A later analysis found that most CMV-associated TCR beta chains appeared HLA-restricted, with HLA associations seemingly driven largely by CMV exposure. In vitro tests confirmed that a few of the cytomegalovirus-associated TCR beta chains recognize cytomegalovirus antigens. In an earlier analysis of 587 of the donors, most TCR beta V segments appeared in productive rearrangements about 90% or about 30% of the time, broadly matching IMGT annotations. In a later analysis, several top co-occurrence clusters were reported to appear linked to parvovirus B19, influenza, CMV and Epstein-Barr virus. A later analysis found that HLA-associated TCR beta chains were more clonally expanded and had lower generation probabilities than equally common non-associated chains. A cluster of highly shared sequence variants was judged likely to be a technical artifact of the sequencing pipeline. The classifier was reported to diagnose cytomegalovirus status with high specificity and sensitivity in both the original cohort and the validation cohort. V-gene and J-gene trimming of TCR beta chains was associated with a missense DCLRE1C variant in a later genetic analysis, and the association was replicated in an independent cohort. A further reported finding was that TCR beta sequences accurately predicted the HLA-A and HLA-B alleles for most subjects in the first cohort. Because the 87-base-pair reads could not distinguish some IMGT-functional V segments, including TRBV6-2 and TRBV6-3, those segments were excluded. Because HLA typing was unavailable for some donors at each locus, only the typed subset was used in association tests. At a false discovery rate of 0.05, a later analysis linked under 20,000 TCR beta sequences to specific HLA alleles. Across donors, most TCR sequences were observed very rarely, whereas some public TCRs were present in many individuals. For the cohort, immune exposure information was limited to CMV serostatus. The cohort was sequenced for TCR beta chains only, and without alpha or paired-chain data the features that could be detected were limited. It was suggested by the authors that the approach could potentially be generalized to other disease states and immunological phenotypes. According to a later genetic analysis, donors in an Asian-associated ancestry cluster had fewer N-insertions in productive TCRs than the approximately 700-donor mean. The study listed 164 TCR beta chains as associated with cytomegalovirus. Correlated functional status among segregating V segments might be attributable to linkage disequilibrium, but an unknown experimental factor could not be ruled out. When HLA alleles, especially DR and DQ, strongly co-occurred, TCR associations were difficult to assign to individual alleles.

The cohort comprised some 680 healthy bone marrow donors. All cohort members were sampled while nominally healthy, although unrecorded immune exposures were likely present. The donor was CMV seropositive and belonged to the group of 250 to 350 seropositive cohort members. Every donor gave a peripheral blood sample, and the peripheral blood mononuclear cells from that sample were used for TCR beta sequencing. Genomic DNA was extracted from the blood cell samples with the Qiagen DNeasy Blood Extraction Kit. A single count supports this clone. Which antigen it targets is not known. Base qualities were left out, and no much larger clone turns up one base away.

Sequences were obtained from PBMCs. The chain is made from TRBV7-2 and TRBJ2-7; the D segment could be TRBD1, given 6 matching bases. The TCR originated in a man in his 60s in good health and CMV-seropositive. In nucleotide form, the sequence is TGTGCCAGCAGCTTTAAGGGGGACCACGAGCAGTACTTC. Its translation is CASSFKGDHEQYF.